Included here is one T cell receptor beta chain sequence, with context. Its specificity is unknown. In germline, CDR1 is MDHEN, CDR2 SYDVKM. The CDR3 spans 15 residues. With V trimmed by 5 bases and J by 4 bases, 7 bases remained unmatched. Amplification used 60 Vbeta primers and 13 Jbeta primers. The assay was immunoSEQ multiplex PCR, and TCRdb's table has in-frame clones only and misses some. The table shows under 200,000 clones, with around 68% occurring only once. The entry originates in a study of cytomegalovirus exposure and HLA in healthy donors. On the study more broadly: A prior study identified just under 120 million unique TCR beta sequences from roughly 180 million T cells.

Study observations and caveats: One variant, a missense change in DCLRE1C, was linked in a later analysis to TCR beta V- and J-gene trimming. The authors considered a cluster of highly shared sequence variants likely to be a sequencing artifact.

The chain is built from TRBV28 and TRBJ1-5; 8 nucleotides agree with TRBD1. The clonotype originates from a man aged 45-65 years in good health and CMV-seronegative. Sequencing was carried out using PBMCs. CDR3 in amino acids: CASSPQGAFNQPQHF. The CDR3 region has the DNA TGTGCCAGCAGTCCCCAGGGGGCATTTAATCAGCCCCAGCATTTT.